The 19 T cell receptor beta chains in this list originate from one sample, sequenced in a study of T cell responses to AZD1222 COVID-19 vaccine. Produced via immunoSEQ multiplex PCR; TCRdb's table is partial and in-frame only. The table lists approximately 21,000 clones, roughly 83% of them singletons. The sequencing here drew on peripheral blood, taken 28 days after the second AZD1222 dose. The source of these receptors is an adult who received the AZD1222 COVID-19 vaccine.

This chain uses TRBV27 with TRBJ2-7, with D hard to call. The V and J ends lost 6 bases and 5 bases respectively, with 8 bases between them. CDR1 MNHEY and CDR2 SMNVEV come from the germline V gene (reference sequence). The length of the CDR3 is 11 residues. CDR3 protein: CASSSRHEQYF. CDR3 DNA sequence: TGTGCCAGCAGCTCCCGCCACGAGCAGTACTTC.

The rearrangement links TRBV28 to TRBJ1-1, with D possibly being TRBD1 (5 bases). V was shortened by 7 bases and J by 2 bases, with 11 bases between the two germline ends. The CDR3 loop spans 13 amino acids. Germline assignment: CDR1 MDHEN and CDR2 SYDVKM. CDR3 in amino acids: CASKGFLNTEAFF. For the CDR3, the DNA is TGTGCCAGCAAGGGGTTTCTTAACACTGAAGCTTTCTTT.

CDR3 residues: CASSQDPTSEETQYF. CDR3 DNA: TGCGCCAGCAGCCAAGATCCTACTAGCGAAGAGACCCAGTACTTC. This chain joins TRBV4-1 and TRBJ2-5, with 7 bases fitting TRBD2. Germline CDR1 reads MGHRA; CDR2 reads YSYEKL. This CDR3 is built from 15 residues. The V gene end was trimmed by 0 bases and the J gene end by 3 bases; junction bases not matched to a gene: 4.

This clone was detected only once. The chain is built from TRBV6-2 or TRBV6-3 and TRBJ2-7, with TRBD2 identical over 15 bases. Per germline, CDR1 MNHEY and CDR2 SVGEGT. V dropped 1 base and J dropped 2; count of bases not matched to a gene: 6. This CDR3 comprises 18 residues. The CDR3: CASSYLGTSGRTAYEQYF. In nucleotides, the CDR3 is TGTGCCAGCAGTTACTTAGGGACTAGCGGGAGGACCGCCTACGAGCAGTACTTC.

The chain has TRBV5-5 and TRBJ1-1; the D gene is possibly TRBD1 (5 bases). CDR1 is SGHKS and CDR2 is YYEKEE in the germline V gene (reference sequence). This CDR3 comprises 13 residues. Trimming left V 3 bases short and J 3 bases short, with 9 bases between. CDR3 region: CASSYLGDTEAFF. In DNA, the CDR3 is TGTGCCAGCAGCTACTTAGGGGACACTGAAGCTTTCTTT.

This clone was seen only once. The chain recombines TRBV28 with TRBJ1-1, with 8 bases fitting TRBD1. The CDR3 loop spans 16 amino acids. Germline V gene data show CDR1 as MDHEN and CDR2 as SYDVKM. J lost 1 base, V lost 10 bases, and 14 bases had no gene match. The chain's CDR3 is CATSGFRTGKNTEAFF. DNA of the CDR3: TGTGCCACCTCCGGATTTAGGACAGGGAAGAACACTGAAGCTTTCTTT.

The rearrangement joins TRBV4-2 to TRBJ2-7; D is perhaps TRBD1 or TRBD2 (6 bases each). V lost 1 base and J 0 bases, leaving 10 bases between the germline ends. The CDR3 length is 15 residues. Germline V gene data show CDR1 as LGHNA and CDR2 as YNFKEQ. CDR3 region: CASSQAGASSYEQYF. CDR3 coding DNA: TGTGCCAGCAGCCAAGCGGGGGCCAGCTCCTACGAGCAGTACTTC.

The chain combines TRBV27 with TRBJ2-3, with D unresolved. V lost 3 bases and J 3 bases, leaving 16 bases between the germline ends. The CDR3 is 16 residues long. From germline, CDR1 is MNHEY and CDR2 SMNVEV (reference sequence). The chain's CDR3 is CASSLADPSRTDTQYF. CDR3 coding DNA: TGTGCCAGCAGTTTGGCGGACCCCTCTCGGACAGATACGCAGTATTTT.

This sequence joins TRBV2 and TRBJ1-1; D is unresolved. Trimming stripped 6 bases from V and 2 bases from J, with 10 bases between. The germline CDR1 and CDR2 sequences are SNHLY and FYNNEI. The CDR3 covers 13 residues. The CDR3 DNA reads TGTGCCAGCAGAGTCAGCTCTAACACTGAAGCTTTCTTT. It codes for CASRVSSNTEAFF. Based on the CDR3 plus reference TRBV2 and TRBJ1-1, the full variable domain is EPEVTQTPSHQVTQMGQEVILRCVPISNHLYFYWYRQILGQKVEFLVSFYNNEISEKSEIFDDQFSVERPDGSNFTLKIRSTKLEDSAMYFCASRVSSNTEAFFGQGTRLTVV.

This rearrangement joins TRBV3-1 (or the pseudogene TRBV3-2) to TRBJ2-7; D is uncertain. Trimming removed 5 bases from V and 0 bases from J, with 14 bases in between. In germline, CDR1 is LGHDT, CDR2 YNNKEL (reference sequence). This CDR3 has 15 amino acids. The DNA of the CDR3 is TGTGCCAGCAGCACACGAGCAGGTAACTCCTACGAGCAGTACTTC. It encodes CASSTRAGNSYEQYF.

The genes are TRBV12-3 or TRBV12-4 and TRBJ2-5; D uncertain. The ends were cut back, 1 base at V and 5 bases at J, with 5 bases in the middle. The CDR3 has 12 residues. CDR3 nucleotide sequence: TGTGCCAGCAGTTTAGATAGGGAGACCCAGTACTTC. This sequence encodes CASSLDRETQYF.

The chain is built from TRBV19 and TRBJ1-3; TRBD1 aligns across 10 bases. J gave up 2 bases and V 9 bases, and 1 base lay outside the gene matches. CDR3 size: 13 residues. CDR1 is LNHDA, CDR2 SQIVND, per germline (reference sequence). The CDR3 sequence: CASDRGPGNTIYF. The CDR3 DNA is TGTGCCAGCGACAGGGGGCCTGGAAACACCATATATTTT.

The genes are TRBV15 and TRBJ2-5, with 7 bases identical to TRBD1. Germline V gives CDR1 LNHNV, CDR2 YYDKDF (reference sequence). V was clipped by 3 bases and J by 2 bases; unmatched bases: 9. The CDR3 loop spans 16 amino acids. This CDR3 reads CATSRDRDSAQETQYF. Here the CDR3 DNA reads TGTGCCACCAGCAGGGACCGGGACAGCGCGCAAGAGACCCAGTACTTC. The full variable domain, its missing parts supplied by reference TRBV15 and TRBJ2-5, is DAMVIQNPRYQVTQFGKPVTLSCSQTLNHNVMYWYQQKSSQAPKLLFHYYDKDFNNEADTPDNFQSRRPNTSFCFLDIRSPGLGDTAMYLCATSRDRDSAQETQYFGPGTRLLVL.

The J gene is TRBJ1-2, the V gene TRBV6-2 or TRBV6-3, with 10 positions matching TRBD1. Germline values: CDR1 MNHEY, CDR2 SVGEGT. Trimming cost V 5 bases and J 6 bases; bases outside gene matches: 9. This CDR3 has 15 amino acids. The CDR3 DNA sequence: TGTGCCAGCAGTACCCGGGACAGGGGTGAAAATGGCTACACCTTC. This translates into CASSTRDRGENGYTF.

The chain employs TRBV7-2 and TRBJ2-1; 10 bases fit TRBD2. V shed 1 base, J shed 6 bases, and the junction held 6 bases outside the gene matches. The CDR3 runs to 16 residues. Per germline, CDR1 SGHTA and CDR2 FQGNSA. The CDR3 protein is CASSLEMRLAGNEQFF. The CDR3, as DNA: TGTGCCAGCAGCTTAGAAATGAGACTAGCGGGCAATGAGCAGTTCTTC.

The chain is built from TRBV4-1 and TRBJ1-1; no definite D call. The length of the CDR3 is 16 residues. Trimming took 4 bases from V and 0 from J, leaving 15 bases between them. In germline, CDR1 is MGHRA, CDR2 YSYEKL. The CDR3: CASSRKLDGLNTEAFF. The DNA for the CDR3 is TGCGCCAGCAGCCGAAAACTGGACGGGTTGAACACTGAAGCTTTCTTT.

V and J are TRBV5-1 and TRBJ2-7; D possibly corresponds to TRBD1 (5 bases). V lost 3 bases and J 3 bases, leaving 10 bases between the germline ends. Germline CDR1 is SGHRS and CDR2 is YFSETQ. The CDR3 extends over 13 amino acids. CDR3: CASSSGQNYEQYF. CDR3 coding DNA: TGCGCCAGCAGCTCCGGACAAAACTACGAGCAGTACTTC.

This CDR3 reads CASSLGAHEKLFF. The CDR3 region has the DNA TGTGCCAGCAGCTTAGGAGCCCACGAAAAACTGTTTTTT. V usage is TRBV7-2 and J usage is TRBJ1-4; no clear D. V was pared by 1 base and J by 8 bases, with 8 bases between. This CDR3 is 13 amino acids long. Germline assignment: CDR1 SGHTA and CDR2 FQGNSA.

This clone has only a few counts. This chain uses TRBV2 with TRBJ2-2; D is undetermined. Germline CDR1 SNHLY, CDR2 FYNNEI. Trimming pared 4 bases from V and 2 bases from J, leaving 20 bases between. The CDR3 sequence is 18 residues long. The CDR3 sequence: CASSGEKHLWVNTGELFF. In DNA form, the CDR3 reads TGTGCCAGCAGTGGTGAAAAGCACTTATGGGTAAACACCGGGGAGCTGTTTTTT.